The present T cell receptor (beta chain) was sequenced within a study of T cell changes during pregnancy in multiple sclerosis. The CDR3 sequence is 14 residues long. The germline V gene has CDR1 SGHNT and CDR2 YYREEE (reference sequence). The V and J ends lost 4 bases and 5 bases respectively, with 15 bases between them. The table came from immunoSEQ multiplex PCR; TCRdb's copy has only in-frame clones and leaves some out. The top ten hold roughly 0.85% of the sample, which has tens of thousands of clones, roughly 89% seen once. The TCR was taken from a female donor with multiple sclerosis, enrolled in a pregnancy study. The chain recombines TRBV5-4 with TRBJ1-2; possible D gene TRBD1, 5 bases. Material: peripheral blood, obtained in the second trimester of pregnancy. The CDR3 reads CASSVVGAGYGYTF. In nucleotides, the CDR3 is TGTGCCAGCAGCGTGGTAGGGGCTGGGTATGGCTACACCTTC.